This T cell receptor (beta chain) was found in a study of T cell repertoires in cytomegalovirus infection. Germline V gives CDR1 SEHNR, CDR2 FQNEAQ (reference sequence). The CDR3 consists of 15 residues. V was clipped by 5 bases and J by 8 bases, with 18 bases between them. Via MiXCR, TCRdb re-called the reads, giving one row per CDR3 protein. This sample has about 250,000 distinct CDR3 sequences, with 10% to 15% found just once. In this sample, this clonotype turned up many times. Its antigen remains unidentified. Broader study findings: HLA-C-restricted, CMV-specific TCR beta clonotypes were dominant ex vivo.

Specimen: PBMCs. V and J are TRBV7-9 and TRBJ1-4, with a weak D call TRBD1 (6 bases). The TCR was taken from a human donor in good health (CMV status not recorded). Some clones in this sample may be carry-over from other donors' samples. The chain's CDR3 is CASSASGGTKEKLFF. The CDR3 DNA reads TGTGCCAGCAGCGCCTCGGGGGGCACCAAGGAAAAACTGTTTTTT.